This entry features one T cell receptor (beta chain) sequence. The data originate from a study of blood T cells in healthy people across ages. Donors were systemically healthy Caucasian individuals from Russia aged 6 to 90 years. A J-beta primer mix and a sample-barcoded 5' primer were used in a second PCR of about 7 to 11 cycles. Each cDNA molecule was tagged by a template-switch adaptor that had 12 random nucleotides. TCRdb reprocessed the 5' RACE reads with MiXCR, giving one entry per CDR3 protein. The sample consists of 450,000 to 700,000 distinct CDR3 sequences, roughly 29% of them appearing once. This CDR3 comprises 15 residues. Germline CDR1 and CDR2: SGHAT and FQNNGV. V dropped 2 bases and J dropped 6 bases, with 16 bases sitting between them.

The rearrangement uses TRBV11-2 and TRBJ1-2; maybe TRBD1 (6 bases). This clonotype was obtained from a woman aged 65 to 85 in good health. Sequenced: blood. The chain's CDR3 is CASSLLQTGGNGYTF. The CDR3 DNA reads as TGTGCCAGCAGCTTACTCCAGACAGGTGGGAATGGCTACACCTTC.